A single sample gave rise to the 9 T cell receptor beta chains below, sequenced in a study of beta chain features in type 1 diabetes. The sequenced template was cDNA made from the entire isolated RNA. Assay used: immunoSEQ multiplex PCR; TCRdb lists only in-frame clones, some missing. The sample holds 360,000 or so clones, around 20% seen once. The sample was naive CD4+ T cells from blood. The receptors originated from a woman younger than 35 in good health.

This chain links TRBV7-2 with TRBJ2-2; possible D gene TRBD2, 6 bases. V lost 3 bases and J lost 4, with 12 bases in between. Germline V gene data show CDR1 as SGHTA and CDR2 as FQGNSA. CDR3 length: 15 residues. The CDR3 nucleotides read TGTGCCAGCAGCTTGGGGCTAGCGAGCACCGGGGAGCTGTTTTTT. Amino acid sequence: CASSLGLASTGELFF. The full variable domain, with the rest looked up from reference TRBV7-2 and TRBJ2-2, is GAGVSQSPSNKVTEKGKDVELRCDPISGHTALYWYRQSLGQGLEFLIYFQGNSAPDKSGLPSDRFSAERTGGSVSTLTIQRTQQEDSAVYLCASSLGLASTGELFFGEGSRLTVL.

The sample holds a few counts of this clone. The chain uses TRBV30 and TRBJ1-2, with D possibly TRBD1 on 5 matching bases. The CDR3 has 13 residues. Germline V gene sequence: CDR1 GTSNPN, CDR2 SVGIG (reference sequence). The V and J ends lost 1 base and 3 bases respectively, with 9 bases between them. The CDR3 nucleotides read TGTGCCTGGAGTGGGTCAGGGTACTATGGCTACACCTTC. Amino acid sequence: CAWSGSGYYGYTF. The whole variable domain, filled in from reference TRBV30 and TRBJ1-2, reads SQTIHQWPATLVQPVGSPLSLECTVEGTSNPNLYWYRQAAGRGLQLLFYSVGIGQISSEVPQNLSASRPQDRQFILSSKKLLLSDSGFYLCAWSGSGYYGYTFGSGTRLTVV.

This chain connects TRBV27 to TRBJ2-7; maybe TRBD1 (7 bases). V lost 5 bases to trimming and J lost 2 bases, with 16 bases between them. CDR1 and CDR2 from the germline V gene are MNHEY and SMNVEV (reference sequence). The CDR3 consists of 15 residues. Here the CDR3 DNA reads TGTGCCAGCAGTCCAGCAGGGGGGCCCCCCTACGAGCAGTACTTC. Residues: CASSPAGGPPYEQYF.

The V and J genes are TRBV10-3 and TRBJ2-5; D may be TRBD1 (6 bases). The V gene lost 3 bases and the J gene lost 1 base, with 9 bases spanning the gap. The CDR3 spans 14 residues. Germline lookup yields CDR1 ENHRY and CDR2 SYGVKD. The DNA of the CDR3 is TGTGCCATCAGTGACGCGGACAGCCAAGAGACCCAGTACTTC. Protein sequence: CAISDADSQETQYF.

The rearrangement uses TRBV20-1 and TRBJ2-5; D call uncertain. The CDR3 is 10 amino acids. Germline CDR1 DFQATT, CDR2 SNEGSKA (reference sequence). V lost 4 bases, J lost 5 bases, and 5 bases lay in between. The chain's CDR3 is CSANGETQYF. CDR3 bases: TGCAGTGCTAATGGCGAGACCCAGTACTTC.

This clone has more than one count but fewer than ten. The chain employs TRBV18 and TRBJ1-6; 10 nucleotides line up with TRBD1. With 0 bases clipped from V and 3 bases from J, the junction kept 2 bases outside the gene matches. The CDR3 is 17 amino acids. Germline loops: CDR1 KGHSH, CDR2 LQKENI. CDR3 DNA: TGTGCCAGCTCACCACCCGGGACAGGGGTCTATAATTCACCCCTCCACTTT. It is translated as CASSPPGTGVYNSPLHF. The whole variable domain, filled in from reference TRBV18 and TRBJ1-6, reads NAGVMQNPRHLVRRRGQEARLRCSPMKGHSHVYWYRQLPEEGLKFMVYLQKENIIDESGMPKERFSAEFPKEGPSILRIQQVVRGDSAAYFCASSPPGTGVYNSPLHFGNGTRLTVT.

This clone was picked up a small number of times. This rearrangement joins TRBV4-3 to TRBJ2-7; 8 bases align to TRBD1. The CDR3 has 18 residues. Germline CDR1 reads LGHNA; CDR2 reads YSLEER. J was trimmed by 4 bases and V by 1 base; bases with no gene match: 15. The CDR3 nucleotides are TGCGCCAGCAGCCAAGCTTACTTTGGGGGGACAGGTGAATACGAGCAGTACTTC. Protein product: CASSQAYFGGTGEYEQYF.

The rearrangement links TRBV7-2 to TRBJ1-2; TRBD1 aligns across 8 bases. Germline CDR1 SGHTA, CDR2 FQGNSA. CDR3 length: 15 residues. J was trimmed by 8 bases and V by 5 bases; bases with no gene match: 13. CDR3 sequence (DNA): TGTGCCAGCAGCCCCATCGGACAGGGTCTGAGCGGCTACACCTTC. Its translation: CASSPIGQGLSGYTF.

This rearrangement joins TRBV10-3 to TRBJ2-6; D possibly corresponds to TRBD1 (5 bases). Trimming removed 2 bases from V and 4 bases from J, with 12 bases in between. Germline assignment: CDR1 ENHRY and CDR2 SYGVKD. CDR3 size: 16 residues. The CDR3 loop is CAISEEPRQGANVLTF. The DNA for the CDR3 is TGTGCCATCAGTGAGGAGCCTCGACAGGGGGCCAACGTCCTGACTTTC.